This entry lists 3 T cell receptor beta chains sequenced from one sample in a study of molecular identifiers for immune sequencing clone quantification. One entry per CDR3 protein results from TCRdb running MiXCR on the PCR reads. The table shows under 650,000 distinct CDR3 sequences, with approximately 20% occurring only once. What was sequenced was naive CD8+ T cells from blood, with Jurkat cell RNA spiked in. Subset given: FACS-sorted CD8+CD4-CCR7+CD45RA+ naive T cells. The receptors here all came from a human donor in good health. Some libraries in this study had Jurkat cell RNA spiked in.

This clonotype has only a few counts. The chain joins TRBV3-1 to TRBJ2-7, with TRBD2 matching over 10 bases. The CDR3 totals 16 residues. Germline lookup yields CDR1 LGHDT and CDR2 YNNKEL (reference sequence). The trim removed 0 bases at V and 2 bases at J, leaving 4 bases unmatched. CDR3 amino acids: CASSQDLTSGAYEQYF. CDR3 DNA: TGTGCCAGCAGCCAAGATCTCACTAGCGGGGCCTACGAGCAGTACTTC.

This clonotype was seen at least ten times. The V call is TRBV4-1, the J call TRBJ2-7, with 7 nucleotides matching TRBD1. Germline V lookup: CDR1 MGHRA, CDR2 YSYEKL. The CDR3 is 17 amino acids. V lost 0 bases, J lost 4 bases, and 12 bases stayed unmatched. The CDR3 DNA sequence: TGCGCCAGCAGCCAAGATCAGGGGGACGCCTCCTTTTACGAGCAGTACTTC. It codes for CASSQDQGDASFYEQYF.

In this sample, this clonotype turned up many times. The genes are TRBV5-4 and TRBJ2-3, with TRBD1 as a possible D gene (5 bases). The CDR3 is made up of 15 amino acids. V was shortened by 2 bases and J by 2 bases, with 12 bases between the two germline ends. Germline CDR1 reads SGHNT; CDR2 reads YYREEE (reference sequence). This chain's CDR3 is CASSFQGGSTDTQYF. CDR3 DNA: TGTGCCAGCAGCTTTCAGGGCGGCTCCACAGATACGCAGTATTTT.